This T cell receptor beta chain was captured by sequencing in a study of T cells of healthy individuals. TCRdb processed the 5' RACE reads anew with MiXCR; each CDR3 protein has one entry. The sample has some 100,000 distinct CDR3 sequences, around 17% seen once. The germline V gene has CDR1 DFQATT and CDR2 SNEGSKA (reference sequence). Trimming took 5 bases from V and 2 from J; bases not matched to a gene: 7. The CDR3 contains 15 residues. This clonotype was observed a handful of times. The receptor was derived from a human donor in good health. The chain recombines TRBV20-1 with TRBJ1-5; 9 bases fit TRBD1. The DNA of the CDR3 is TGCAGTGCTGCACAGGGGGCTAATGGCAATCAGCCCCAGCATTTT. As protein: CSAAQGANGNQPQHF.